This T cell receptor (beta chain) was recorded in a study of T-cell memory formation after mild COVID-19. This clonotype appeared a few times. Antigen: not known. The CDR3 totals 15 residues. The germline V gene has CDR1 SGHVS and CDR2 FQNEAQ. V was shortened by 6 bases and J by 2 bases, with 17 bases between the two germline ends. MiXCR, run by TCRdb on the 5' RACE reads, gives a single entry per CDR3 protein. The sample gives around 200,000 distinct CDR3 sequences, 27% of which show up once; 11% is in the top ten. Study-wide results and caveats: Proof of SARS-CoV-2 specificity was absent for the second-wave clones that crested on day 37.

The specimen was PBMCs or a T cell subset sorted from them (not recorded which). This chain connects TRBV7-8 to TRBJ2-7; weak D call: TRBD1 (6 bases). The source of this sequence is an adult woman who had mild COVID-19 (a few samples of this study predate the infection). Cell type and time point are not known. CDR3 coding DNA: TGTGCCAGCAGTCGTACAGGGTTTAGTCCCTACGAGCAGTACTTC. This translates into CASSRTGFSPYEQYF. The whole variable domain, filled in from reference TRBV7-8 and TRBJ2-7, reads GAGVSQSPRYKVAKRGQDVALRCDPISGHVSLFWYQQALGQGPEFLTYFQNEAQLDKSGLPSDRFFAERPEGSVSTLKIQRTQQEDSAVYLCASSRTGFSPYEQYFGPGTRLTVT.